A single T cell receptor (beta chain) is shown here with its context. Its antigen is currently unknown. The data were taken from a study of tissue T cells after allogeneic stem cell transplantation. The assay was immunoSEQ multiplex PCR, and TCRdb's table has in-frame clones only and misses some. The data contain 7,000 or so clones, around three fifths of them singletons. General study findings and limits: Tissue-detected TCR repertoire was only partly captured by blood and spleen T cells. Few T cell clones were shared across patients, but motif clusters showed tissue-specific shared signatures. Some tissue clones might be persisting host cells; their alloreactivity or antigen specificity was not determined.

Trimming cost V 2 bases and J 9 bases, with 14 bases left between them. CDR1 MNHEY and CDR2 SVGEGT come from the germline V gene. The CDR3 is 15 amino acids. The chain has TRBV6-2 or TRBV6-3 and TRBJ1-6; D unclear. Sequencing used duodenum tissue, obtained at autopsy. The clonotype comes from a female donor older than 55 with lung cancer. The CDR3 sequence: CASSYGPRGSSPLHF. CDR3 nucleotide sequence: TGTGCCAGCAGTTACGGCCCCCGAGGGAGTTCACCCCTCCACTTT.